One and the same sample provided the 12 T cell receptor beta chains below, sequenced in a study of blood T cells in healthy people across ages. Together with a sample-barcoded 5' primer, a J-beta primer mix was included in a second PCR lasting roughly 6 to 12 cycles. From the 5' RACE reads, TCRdb called clonotypes with MiXCR, one entry per CDR3 protein. The data show approximately 850,000 distinct CDR3 sequences, roughly 44% seen once. The material sequenced was blood. The source is a man in his 60s in good health.

The CDR3 is CASSQGGQKIYGYTF. The CDR3 bases are TGTGCCAGCAGCCAAGGGGGACAGAAGATCTATGGCTACACCTTC. The genes are TRBV3-1 and TRBJ1-2, with TRBD1 identical over 7 bases. The CDR3 consists of 15 residues. CDR1 is LGHDT, CDR2 YNNKEL, per germline (reference sequence). The ends lost 1 base at V and 4 bases at J; junction bases unmatched: 6.

This chain links TRBV12-5 with TRBJ1-6; TRBD1 matches 7 bases. The CDR3 spans 15 residues. Trimming removed 1 base from V and 9 bases from J; junction bases left unmatched: 6. The V gene's germline CDR1 is LGHNT and CDR2 FRNRAP. The CDR3 DNA reads as TGTGCTAGTGGTTTGGGCCGACAGGGACCTTCACCCCTCCACTTT. Amino acid sequence: CASGLGRQGPSPLHF.

This clonotype showed up just a few times. The chain joins TRBV20-1 to TRBJ2-5, with TRBD2 identical over 7 bases. Per germline, CDR1 DFQATT and CDR2 SNEGSKA (reference sequence). With 6 bases clipped from V and 4 bases from J, the junction kept 8 bases outside the gene matches. This CDR3 has 13 amino acids. The CDR3 loop is CSARRSGVETQYF. The CDR3 nucleotides read TGCAGTGCGAGGAGGAGCGGGGTAGAGACCCAGTACTTC.

This clonotype was seen many times. J is TRBJ2-7 and V is TRBV25-1, with unresolved D. The CDR3 runs 13 residues. Germline CDR1 is MGHDK and CDR2 is SYGVNS. Between the trimmed V and J ends, which lost 3 bases and 5 bases, there was a span of 11 bases. This chain's CDR3 is CASSDYNDNEQYF. CDR3 DNA: TGTGCCAGCAGTGATTACAACGACAACGAGCAGTACTTC.

This chain links TRBV6-2 or TRBV6-3 with TRBJ2-3; possible D gene TRBD2, 6 bases. V shed 0 bases and J shed 2 bases, with 9 bases lying between them. Looked up from germline, CDR1 is MNHEY and CDR2 is SVGEGT. The CDR3 is 15 residues long. The CDR3 is CASSYSRGITDTQYF. CDR3 coding DNA: TGTGCCAGCAGTTACTCGCGGGGAATCACAGATACGCAGTATTTT.

This clonotype was found many times. This chain uses TRBV13 with TRBJ2-7, with D possibly matching TRBD1 (6 bases). CDR3 length: 14 residues. V was shortened by 5 bases and J by 6 bases, with 17 bases between the two germline ends. Germline V gives CDR1 PRHDT, CDR2 FYEKMQ (reference sequence). In DNA form, the CDR3 reads TGTGCCAGCAGCCCCGGGACATCATGGCGCGAGCAGTACTTC. It specifies CASSPGTSWREQYF.

V usage is TRBV5-5 and J usage is TRBJ2-1, with D possibly matching TRBD2 (7 bases). This CDR3 is built from 16 residues. The ends were cut back, 4 bases at V and 7 bases at J, with 21 bases in the middle. Germline CDR1 reads SGHKS; CDR2 reads YYEKEE (reference sequence). DNA of the CDR3: TGTGCCAGCAGCCGGGGGCTGTCTAGCGGTGGGAATGAGCAGTTCTTC. As protein: CASSRGLSSGGNEQFF. The full variable domain, its missing parts supplied by reference TRBV5-5 and TRBJ2-1, is DAGVTQSPTHLIKTRGQQVTLRCSPISGHKSVSWYQQVLGQGPQFIFQYYEKEERGRGNFPDRFSARQFPNYSSELNVNALLLGDSALYLCASSRGLSSGGNEQFFGPGTRLTVL.

The J gene is TRBJ1-6, the V gene TRBV7-8, with D tentatively TRBD1 (5 bases). The V end was cut by 6 bases, the J end by 5 bases, with 11 bases between. Germline CDR1 SGHVS, CDR2 FQNEAQ. This CDR3 has 14 amino acids. In DNA form, the CDR3 reads TGTGCCAGCAGGCAATCGACAGATAATTCACCCCTCCACTTT. Protein sequence: CASRQSTDNSPLHF. The full variable domain, its missing parts supplied by reference TRBV7-8 and TRBJ1-6, is GAGVSQSPRYKVAKRGQDVALRCDPISGHVSLFWYQQALGQGPEFLTYFQNEAQLDKSGLPSDRFFAERPEGSVSTLKIQRTQQEDSAVYLCASRQSTDNSPLHFGNGTRLTVT.

The CDR3 reads CASTMTKGISPLHF. In nucleotides, the CDR3 is TGTGCCAGCACTATGACAAAAGGAATTTCACCCCTCCACTTT. V gene TRBV2 combines with J gene TRBJ1-6; D gene ambiguous. Trimming shortened V by 7 bases and J by 9 bases, and 16 bases separated the two germline ends. This CDR3 has 14 amino acids. Germline V gives CDR1 SNHLY, CDR2 FYNNEI.

This clonotype has just a few counts. The chain is built from TRBV20-1 and TRBJ1-2; TRBD1 is a possible D gene (5 bases). The CDR3 spans 14 residues. V lost 3 bases, J lost 6 bases, and 17 bases lay in between. Germline V gene data show CDR1 as DFQATT and CDR2 as SNEGSKA (reference sequence). The CDR3 loop reads CSASFGTKIDGYTF. The CDR3 nucleotides are TGCAGTGCTAGCTTCGGGACTAAGATAGATGGCTACACCTTC.

The chain joins TRBV6-1 to TRBJ1-5; D is unclear. Germline V gene data show CDR1 as MNHNS and CDR2 as SASEGT. Trimming took off 11 bases at V and 2 bases at J, with 13 bases between the two ends. This CDR3 spans 13 amino acids. The CDR3 DNA is TGTGCCGGCGGGGAGGGAGGCAATCAGCCCCAGCATTTT. Translating gives CAGGEGGNQPQHF.

The chain uses TRBV6-1 and TRBJ2-1; D perhaps matches TRBD2 (5 bases). The germline V gene has CDR1 MNHNS and CDR2 SASEGT. V was clipped by 8 bases and J by 0 bases, with 17 bases between them. This CDR3 region has 16 residues. CDR3 residues: CASVRLPGSSYNEQFF. As DNA, the CDR3 is TGTGCCAGCGTCCGTCTTCCGGGGAGCTCCTACAATGAGCAGTTCTTC.